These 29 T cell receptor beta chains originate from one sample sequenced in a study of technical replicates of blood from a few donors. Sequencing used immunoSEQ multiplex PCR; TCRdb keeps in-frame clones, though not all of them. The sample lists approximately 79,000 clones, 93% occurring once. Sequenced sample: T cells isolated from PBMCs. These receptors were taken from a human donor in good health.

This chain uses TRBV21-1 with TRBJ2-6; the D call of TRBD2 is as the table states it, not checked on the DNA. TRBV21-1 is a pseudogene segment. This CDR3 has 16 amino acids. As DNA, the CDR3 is TGTGCCAGCAGCAAACCTCGCGGGACCGGGGCCAACGTCCTGACTTTC. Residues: CASSKPRGTGANVLTF.

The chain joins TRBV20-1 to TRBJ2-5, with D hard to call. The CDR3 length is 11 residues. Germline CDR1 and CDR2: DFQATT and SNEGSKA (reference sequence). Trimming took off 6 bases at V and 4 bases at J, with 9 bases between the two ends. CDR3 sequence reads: CSAQVGETQYF. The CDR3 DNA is TGCAGTGCCCAGGTCGGAGAGACCCAGTACTTC.

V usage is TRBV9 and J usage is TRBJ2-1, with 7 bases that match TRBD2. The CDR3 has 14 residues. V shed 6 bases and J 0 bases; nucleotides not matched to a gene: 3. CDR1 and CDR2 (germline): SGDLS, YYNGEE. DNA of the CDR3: TGTGCCAGCACTCGCGGGAGCTCCTACAATGAGCAGTTCTTC. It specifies CASTRGSSYNEQFF.

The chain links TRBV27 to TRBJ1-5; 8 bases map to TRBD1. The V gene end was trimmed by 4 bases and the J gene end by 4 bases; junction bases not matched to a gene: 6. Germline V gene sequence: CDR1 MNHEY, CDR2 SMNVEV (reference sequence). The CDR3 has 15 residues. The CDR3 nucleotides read TGTGCCAGCAGTTCGACTACAGGGGGTAATCAGCCCCAGCATTTT. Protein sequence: CASSSTTGGNQPQHF.

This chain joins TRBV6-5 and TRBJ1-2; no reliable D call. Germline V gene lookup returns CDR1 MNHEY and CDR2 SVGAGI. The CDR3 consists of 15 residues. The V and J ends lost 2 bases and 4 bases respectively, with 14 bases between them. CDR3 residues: CASSYGGENSYGYTF. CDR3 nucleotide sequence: TGTGCCAGCAGTTACGGCGGGGAGAATAGCTATGGCTACACCTTC.

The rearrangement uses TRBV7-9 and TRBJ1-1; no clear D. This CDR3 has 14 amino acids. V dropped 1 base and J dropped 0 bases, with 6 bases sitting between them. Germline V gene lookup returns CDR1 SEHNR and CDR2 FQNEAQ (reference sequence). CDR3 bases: TGTGCCAGCAGCTTAGACCGGGTGAACACTGAAGCTTTCTTT. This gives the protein CASSLDRVNTEAFF.

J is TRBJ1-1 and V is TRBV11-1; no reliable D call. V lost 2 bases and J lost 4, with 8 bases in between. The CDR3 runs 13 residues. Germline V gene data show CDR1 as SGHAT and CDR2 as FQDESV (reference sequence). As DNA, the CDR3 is TGTGCCAGCAGCTTACGAGGTCGCACTGAAGCTTTCTTT. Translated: CASSLRGRTEAFF.

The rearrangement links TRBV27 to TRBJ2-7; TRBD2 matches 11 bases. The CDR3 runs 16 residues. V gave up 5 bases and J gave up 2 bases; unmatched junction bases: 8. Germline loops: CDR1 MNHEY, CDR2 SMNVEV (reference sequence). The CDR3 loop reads CASSAEPGLAAYEQYF. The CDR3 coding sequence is TGTGCCAGCAGTGCCGAACCGGGACTAGCGGCCTACGAGCAGTACTTC.

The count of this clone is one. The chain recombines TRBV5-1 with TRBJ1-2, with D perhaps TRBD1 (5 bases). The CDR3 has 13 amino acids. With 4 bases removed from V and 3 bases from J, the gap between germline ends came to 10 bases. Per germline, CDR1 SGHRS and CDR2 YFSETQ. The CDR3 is CASSQQEYYGYTF. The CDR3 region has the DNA TGCGCCAGCAGCCAACAGGAGTACTATGGCTACACCTTC. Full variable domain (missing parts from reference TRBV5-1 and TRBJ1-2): KAGVTQTPRYLIKTRGQQVTLSCSPISGHRSVSWYQQTPGQGLQFLFEYFSETQRNKGNFPGRFSGRQFSNSRSEMNVSTLELGDSALYLCASSQQEYYGYTFGSGTRLTVV.

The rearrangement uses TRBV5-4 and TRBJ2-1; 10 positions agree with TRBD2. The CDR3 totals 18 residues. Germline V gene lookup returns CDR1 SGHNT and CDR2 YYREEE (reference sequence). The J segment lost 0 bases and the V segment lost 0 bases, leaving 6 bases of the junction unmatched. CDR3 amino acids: CASSLAPSGGGSYNEQFF. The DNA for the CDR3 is TGTGCCAGCAGCTTGGCCCCCAGCGGGGGGGGCTCCTACAATGAGCAGTTCTTC.

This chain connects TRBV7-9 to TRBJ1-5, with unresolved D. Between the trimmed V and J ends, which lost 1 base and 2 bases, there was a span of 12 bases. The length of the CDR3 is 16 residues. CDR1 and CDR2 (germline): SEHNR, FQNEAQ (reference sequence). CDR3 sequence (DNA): TGTGCCAGCAGCTTAGAAGGAATGAGGCGCAATCAGCCCCAGCATTTT. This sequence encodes CASSLEGMRRNQPQHF.

CDR3 protein: CASGPSRAGSTEAFF. CDR3 DNA: TGTGCTAGTGGTCCGAGCCGGGCAGGGTCGACTGAAGCTTTCTTT. This sequence joins TRBV12-5 and TRBJ1-1; D may be TRBD1 (5 bases). The CDR3 contains 15 residues. Trimming removed 5 bases from V and 5 bases from J, with 18 bases in between. Germline-derived CDR1 and CDR2 are LGHNT and FRNRAP.

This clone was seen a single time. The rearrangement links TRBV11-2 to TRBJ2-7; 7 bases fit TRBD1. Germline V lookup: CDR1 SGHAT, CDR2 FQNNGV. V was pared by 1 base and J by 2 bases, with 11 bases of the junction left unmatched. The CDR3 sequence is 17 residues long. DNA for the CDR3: TGTGCCAGCAGCTTAGCGAGTTCTAGGGGGCCCCCCTACGAGCAGTACTTC. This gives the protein CASSLASSRGPPYEQYF.

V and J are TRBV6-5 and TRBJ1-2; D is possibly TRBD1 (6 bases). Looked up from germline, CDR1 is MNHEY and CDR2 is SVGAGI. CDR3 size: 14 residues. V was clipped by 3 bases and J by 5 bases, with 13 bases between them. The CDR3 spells CASSYEAGVYGYTF. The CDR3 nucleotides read TGTGCCAGCAGTTATGAGGCAGGGGTATATGGCTACACCTTC.

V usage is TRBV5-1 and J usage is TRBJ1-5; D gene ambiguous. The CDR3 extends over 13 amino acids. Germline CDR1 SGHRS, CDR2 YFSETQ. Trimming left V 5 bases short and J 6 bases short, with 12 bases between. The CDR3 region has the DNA TGCGCCAGCAGGTTAGGAGAGAGTCAGCCCCAGCATTTT. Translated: CASRLGESQPQHF.

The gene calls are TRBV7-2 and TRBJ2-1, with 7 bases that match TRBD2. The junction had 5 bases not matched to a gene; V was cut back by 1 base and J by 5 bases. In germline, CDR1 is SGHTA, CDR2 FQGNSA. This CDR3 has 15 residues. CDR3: CASSLEAGKHNEQFF. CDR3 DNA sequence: TGTGCCAGCAGCTTAGAAGCGGGAAAACACAATGAGCAGTTCTTC.

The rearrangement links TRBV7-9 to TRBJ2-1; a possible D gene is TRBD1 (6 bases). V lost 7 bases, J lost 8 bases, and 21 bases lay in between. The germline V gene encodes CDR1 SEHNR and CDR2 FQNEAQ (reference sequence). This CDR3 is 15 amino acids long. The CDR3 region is CASTYTGTNLDEQFF. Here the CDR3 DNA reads TGTGCCAGCACCTACACCGGGACAAACCTGGATGAGCAGTTCTTC.

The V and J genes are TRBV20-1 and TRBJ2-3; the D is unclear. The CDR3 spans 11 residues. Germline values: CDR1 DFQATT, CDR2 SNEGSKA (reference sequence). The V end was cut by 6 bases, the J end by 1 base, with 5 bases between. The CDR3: CSAGGTDTQYF. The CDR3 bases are TGCAGTGCCGGAGGCACAGATACGCAGTATTTT.

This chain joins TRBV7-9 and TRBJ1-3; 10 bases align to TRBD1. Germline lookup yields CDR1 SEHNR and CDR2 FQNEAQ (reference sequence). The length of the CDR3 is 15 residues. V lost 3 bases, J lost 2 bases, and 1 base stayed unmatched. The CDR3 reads CASSLGTGAGNTIYF. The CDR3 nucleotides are TGTGCCAGCAGCTTGGGGACAGGGGCTGGAAACACCATATATTTT.

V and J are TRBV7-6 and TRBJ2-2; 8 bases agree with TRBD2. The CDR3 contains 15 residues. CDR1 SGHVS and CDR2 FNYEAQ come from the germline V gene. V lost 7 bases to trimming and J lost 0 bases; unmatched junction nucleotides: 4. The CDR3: CASTPGLANTGELFF. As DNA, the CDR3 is TGTGCCAGCACCCCGGGACTAGCGAACACCGGGGAGCTGTTTTTT.

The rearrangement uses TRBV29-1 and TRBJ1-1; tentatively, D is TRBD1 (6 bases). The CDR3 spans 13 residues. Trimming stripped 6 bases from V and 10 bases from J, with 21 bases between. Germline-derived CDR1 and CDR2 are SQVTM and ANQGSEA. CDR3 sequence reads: CSVGGVAGRGAFF. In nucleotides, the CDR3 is TGCAGCGTAGGGGGGGTGGCAGGACGGGGAGCTTTCTTT.

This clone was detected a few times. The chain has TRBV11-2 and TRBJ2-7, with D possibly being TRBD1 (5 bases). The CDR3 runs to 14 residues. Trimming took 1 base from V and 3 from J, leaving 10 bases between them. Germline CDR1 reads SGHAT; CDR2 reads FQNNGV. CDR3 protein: CASSLGPQGYEQYF. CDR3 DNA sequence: TGTGCCAGCAGCTTAGGACCTCAGGGCTACGAGCAGTACTTC.

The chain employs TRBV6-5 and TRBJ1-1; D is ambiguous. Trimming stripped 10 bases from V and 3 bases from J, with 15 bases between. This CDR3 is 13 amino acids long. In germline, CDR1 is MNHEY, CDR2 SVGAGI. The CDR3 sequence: CAIGLGRYTEAFF. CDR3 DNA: TGTGCCATCGGGCTGGGGAGGTACACTGAAGCTTTCTTT.

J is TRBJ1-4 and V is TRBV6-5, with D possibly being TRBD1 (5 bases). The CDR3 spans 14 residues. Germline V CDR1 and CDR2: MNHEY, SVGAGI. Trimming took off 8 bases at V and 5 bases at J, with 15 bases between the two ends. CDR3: CASSESGMNEKLFF. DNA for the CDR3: TGTGCCAGCTCCGAGTCAGGGATGAATGAAAAACTGTTTTTT.

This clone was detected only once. The CDR3 DNA is TGTGCCAGCATTACTAGCGGGAGATTTAGAAATGAGCAGTTCTTC. Its translation is CASITSGRFRNEQFF. This rearrangement joins TRBV2 to TRBJ2-1; TRBD2 matches at 11 bases. V dropped 7 bases and J dropped 7; count of bases not matched to a gene: 9. Germline V lookup: CDR1 SNHLY, CDR2 FYNNEI. The CDR3 has 15 residues.

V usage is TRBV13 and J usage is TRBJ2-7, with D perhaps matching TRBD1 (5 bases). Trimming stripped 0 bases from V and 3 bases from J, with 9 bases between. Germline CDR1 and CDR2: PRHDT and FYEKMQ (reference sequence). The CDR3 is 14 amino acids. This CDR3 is CASSLGEDNYEQYF. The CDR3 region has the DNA TGTGCCAGCAGCTTAGGCGAGGACAACTACGAGCAGTACTTC.

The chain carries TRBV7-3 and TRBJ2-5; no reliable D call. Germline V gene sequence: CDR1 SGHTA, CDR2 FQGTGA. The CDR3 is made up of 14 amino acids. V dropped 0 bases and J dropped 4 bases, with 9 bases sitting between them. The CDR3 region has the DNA TGTGCCAGCAGCTTAACGAGTAGCTCAGAGACCCAGTACTTC. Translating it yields CASSLTSSSETQYF.

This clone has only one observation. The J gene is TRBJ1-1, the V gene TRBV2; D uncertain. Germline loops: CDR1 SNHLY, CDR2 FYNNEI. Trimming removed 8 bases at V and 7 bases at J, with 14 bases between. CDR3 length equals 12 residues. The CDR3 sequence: CASWREVGEAFF. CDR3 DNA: TGTGCCAGCTGGAGGGAGGTGGGTGAAGCTTTCTTT.

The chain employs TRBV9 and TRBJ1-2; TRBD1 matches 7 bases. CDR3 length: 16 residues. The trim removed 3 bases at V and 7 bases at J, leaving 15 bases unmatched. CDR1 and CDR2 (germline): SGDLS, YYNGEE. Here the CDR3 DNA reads TGTGCCAGCAGCGGAACAGGGGAGATTGAAGGAGGTGGCTACACCTTC. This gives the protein CASSGTGEIEGGGYTF.